One T cell receptor beta chain is described in this entry. The antigen remains undetermined. Clones were read by immunoSEQ multiplex PCR, and TCRdb kept only the in-frame ones, dropping some. The sample holds some 290,000 clones; about 82% are singletons and the top ten take about 2.1%. Noted treatment: approximately 18 received Ad26.COV2.S at low or high dose, single or two shots; several received placebo; per-sample allocation not given. Specimen acquisition occurred on day 63 following the initial vaccine or placebo injection. The data are from a study of Ad26.COV2.S vaccination and SARS-CoV-2 variants. Study-wide findings and caveats: Recipients given vaccine exceeded placebo recipients in spike-specific TCR breadth.

Trimming took 6 bases from V and 4 from J; bases not matched to a gene: 13. Germline lookup yields CDR1 SNHLY and CDR2 FYNNEI. The CDR3 length is 16 residues. The sequence was obtained from a person aged 18-65 years who received the Ad26.COV2.S COVID-19 vaccine or a placebo. The chain couples TRBV2 to TRBJ1-2; 8 bases fit TRBD1. The source material was peripheral blood, sampled in a trial of Ad26.COV2.S vaccine versus placebo. The CDR3 DNA follows: TGTGCCAGCAGCCCATACCAGGGGGCGGGAGGCTATGGCTACACCTTC. This codes for CASSPYQGAGGYGYTF.